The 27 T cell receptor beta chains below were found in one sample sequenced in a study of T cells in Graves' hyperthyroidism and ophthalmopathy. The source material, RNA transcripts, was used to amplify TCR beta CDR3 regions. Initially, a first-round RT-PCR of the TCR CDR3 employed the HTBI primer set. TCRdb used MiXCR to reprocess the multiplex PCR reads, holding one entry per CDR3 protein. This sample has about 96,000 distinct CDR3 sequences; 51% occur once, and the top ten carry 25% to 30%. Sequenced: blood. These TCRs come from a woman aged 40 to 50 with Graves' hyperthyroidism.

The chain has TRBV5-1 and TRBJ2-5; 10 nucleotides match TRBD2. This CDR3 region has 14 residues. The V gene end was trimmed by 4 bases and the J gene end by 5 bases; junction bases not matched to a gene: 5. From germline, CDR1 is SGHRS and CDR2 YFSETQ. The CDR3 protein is CASSRLAGGETQYF. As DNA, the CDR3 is TGCGCCAGCAGCCGACTAGCGGGTGGGGAGACCCAGTACTTC.

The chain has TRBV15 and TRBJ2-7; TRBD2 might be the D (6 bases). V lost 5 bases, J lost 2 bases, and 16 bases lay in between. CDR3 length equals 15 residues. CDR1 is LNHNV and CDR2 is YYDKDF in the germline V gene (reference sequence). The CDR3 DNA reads TGTGCCACCAGCGTTATCTATCCGGGGGCCTACGAGCAGTACTTC. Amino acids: CATSVIYPGAYEQYF.

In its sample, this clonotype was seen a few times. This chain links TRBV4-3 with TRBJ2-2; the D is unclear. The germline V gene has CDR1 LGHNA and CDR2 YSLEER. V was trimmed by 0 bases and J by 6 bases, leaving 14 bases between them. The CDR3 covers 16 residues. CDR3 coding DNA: TGCGCCAGCAGCCAAGATCAAGCAGGTTCGGCCGGGGAGCTGTTTTTT. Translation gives CASSQDQAGSAGELFF.

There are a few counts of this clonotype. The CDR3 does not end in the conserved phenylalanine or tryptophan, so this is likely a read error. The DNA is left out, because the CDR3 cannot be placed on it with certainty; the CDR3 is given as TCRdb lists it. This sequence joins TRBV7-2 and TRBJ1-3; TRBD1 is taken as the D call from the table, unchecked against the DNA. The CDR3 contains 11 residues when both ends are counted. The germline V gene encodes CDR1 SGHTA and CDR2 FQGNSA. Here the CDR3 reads CASSTDRGLYG.

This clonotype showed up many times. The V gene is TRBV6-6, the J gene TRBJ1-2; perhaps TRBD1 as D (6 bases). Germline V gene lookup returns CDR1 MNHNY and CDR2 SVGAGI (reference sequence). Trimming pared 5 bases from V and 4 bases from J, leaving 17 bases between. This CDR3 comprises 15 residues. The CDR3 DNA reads TGTGCCAGCAGTCCTCGGGGGGCTTCTAGCTATGGCTACACCTTC. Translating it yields CASSPRGASSYGYTF.

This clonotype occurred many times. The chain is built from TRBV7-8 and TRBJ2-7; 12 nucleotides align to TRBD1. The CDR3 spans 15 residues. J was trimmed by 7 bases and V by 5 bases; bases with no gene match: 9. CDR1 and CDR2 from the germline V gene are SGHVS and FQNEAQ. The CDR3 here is CASSRTGTGGEEQYF. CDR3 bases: TGTGCCAGCAGCCGGACCGGGACAGGGGGCGAAGAGCAGTACTTC.

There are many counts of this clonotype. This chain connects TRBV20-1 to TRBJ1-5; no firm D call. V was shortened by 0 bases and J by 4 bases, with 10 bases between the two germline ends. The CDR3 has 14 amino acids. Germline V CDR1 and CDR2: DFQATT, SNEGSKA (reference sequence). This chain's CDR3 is CSARDWAENQPQHF. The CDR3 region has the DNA TGCAGTGCTAGAGATTGGGCCGAGAATCAGCCCCAGCATTTT.

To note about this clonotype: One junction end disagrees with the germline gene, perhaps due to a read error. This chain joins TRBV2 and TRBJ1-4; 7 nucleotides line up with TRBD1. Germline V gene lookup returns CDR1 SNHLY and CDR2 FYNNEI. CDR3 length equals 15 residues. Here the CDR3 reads CASSGRDRVDEKLFF. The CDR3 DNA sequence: TGCGCCAGCAGTGGCCGAGACAGGGTTGATGAAAAACTGTTTTTT.

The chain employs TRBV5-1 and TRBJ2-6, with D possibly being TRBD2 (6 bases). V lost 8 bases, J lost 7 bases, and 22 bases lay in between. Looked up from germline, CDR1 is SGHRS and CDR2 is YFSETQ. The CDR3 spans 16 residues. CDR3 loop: CASFQGRREGANVLTF. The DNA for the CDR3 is TGCGCCAGTTTCCAGGGACGGCGGGAAGGCGCCAACGTCCTGACTTTC.

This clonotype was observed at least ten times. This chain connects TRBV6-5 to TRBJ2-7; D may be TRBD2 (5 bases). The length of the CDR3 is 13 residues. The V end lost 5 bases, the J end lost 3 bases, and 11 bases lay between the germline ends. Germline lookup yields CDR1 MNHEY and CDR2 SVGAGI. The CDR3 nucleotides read TGTGCCAGCAGTGCCACCGGGAACTACGAGCAGTACTTC. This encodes CASSATGNYEQYF.

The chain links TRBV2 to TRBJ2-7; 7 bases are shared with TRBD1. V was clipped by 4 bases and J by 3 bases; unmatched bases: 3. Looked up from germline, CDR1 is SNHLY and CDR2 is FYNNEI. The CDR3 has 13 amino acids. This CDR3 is CASSAGTVYEQYF. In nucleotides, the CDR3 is TGTGCCAGCAGTGCCGGGACAGTCTACGAGCAGTACTTC.

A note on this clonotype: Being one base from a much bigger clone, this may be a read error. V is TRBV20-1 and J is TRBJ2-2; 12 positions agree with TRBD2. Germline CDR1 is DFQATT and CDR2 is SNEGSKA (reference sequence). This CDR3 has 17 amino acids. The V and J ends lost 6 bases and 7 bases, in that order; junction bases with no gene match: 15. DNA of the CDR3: TGCAGTGCCCGAGGGCTAGCGGGAGGGTCAGGGGGCGGGGAGCTGTTTTTT. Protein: CSARGLAGGSGGGELFF.

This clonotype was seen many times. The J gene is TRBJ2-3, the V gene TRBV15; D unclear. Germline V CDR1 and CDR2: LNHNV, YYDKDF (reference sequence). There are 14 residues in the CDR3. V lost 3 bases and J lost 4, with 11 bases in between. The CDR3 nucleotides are TGTGCCACCAGCAGTTACTATAAGGCAGATACGCAGTATTTT. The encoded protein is CATSSYYKADTQYF.

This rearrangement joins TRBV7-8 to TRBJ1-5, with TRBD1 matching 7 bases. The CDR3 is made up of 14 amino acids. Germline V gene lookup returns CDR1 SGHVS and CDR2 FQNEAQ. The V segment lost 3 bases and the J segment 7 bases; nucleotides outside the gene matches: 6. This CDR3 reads CASSFSTGFQPQHF. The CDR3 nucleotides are TGTGCCAGCAGCTTCTCGACAGGGTTCCAGCCCCAGCATTTT.

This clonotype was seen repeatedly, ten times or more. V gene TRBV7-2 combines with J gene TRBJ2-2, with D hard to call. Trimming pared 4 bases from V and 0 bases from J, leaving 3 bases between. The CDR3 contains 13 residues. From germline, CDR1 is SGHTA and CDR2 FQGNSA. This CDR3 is CASSSPNTGELFF. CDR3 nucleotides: TGTGCCAGCAGCTCCCCGAACACCGGGGAGCTGTTTTTT.

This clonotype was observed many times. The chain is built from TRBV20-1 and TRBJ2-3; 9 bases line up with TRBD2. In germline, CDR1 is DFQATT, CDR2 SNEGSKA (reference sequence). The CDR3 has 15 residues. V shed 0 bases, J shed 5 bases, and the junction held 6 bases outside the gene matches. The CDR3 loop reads CSARDLAGGGDTQYF. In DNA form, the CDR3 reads TGCAGTGCTAGAGATTTGGCGGGAGGGGGAGATACGCAGTATTTT.

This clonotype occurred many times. CDR3 amino acids: CASSVRGGMNTEAFF. CDR3 sequence (DNA): TGTGCCAGCAGCGTCCGGGGGGGGATGAACACTGAAGCTTTCTTT. This sequence joins TRBV12-3 or TRBV12-4 and TRBJ1-1; TRBD1 might be the D (5 bases). Trimming cost V 6 bases and J 0 bases, with 14 bases left between them. The CDR3 covers 15 residues.

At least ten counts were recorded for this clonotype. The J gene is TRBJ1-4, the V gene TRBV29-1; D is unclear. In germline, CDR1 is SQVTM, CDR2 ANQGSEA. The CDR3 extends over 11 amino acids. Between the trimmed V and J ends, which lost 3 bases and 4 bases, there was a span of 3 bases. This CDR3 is CSVDYNEKLFF. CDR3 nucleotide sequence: TGCAGCGTTGACTATAATGAAAAACTGTTTTTT.

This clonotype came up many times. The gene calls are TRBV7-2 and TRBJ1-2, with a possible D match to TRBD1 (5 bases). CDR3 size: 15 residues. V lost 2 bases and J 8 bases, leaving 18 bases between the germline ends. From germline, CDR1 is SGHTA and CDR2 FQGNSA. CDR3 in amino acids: CASSLSGEQGSGYTF. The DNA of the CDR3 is TGTGCCAGCAGCTTATCAGGAGAGCAGGGCTCCGGCTACACCTTC. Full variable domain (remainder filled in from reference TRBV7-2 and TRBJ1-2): GAGVSQSPSNKVTEKGKDVELRCDPISGHTALYWYRQSLGQGLEFLIYFQGNSAPDKSGLPSDRFSAERTGGSVSTLTIQRTQQEDSAVYLCASSLSGEQGSGYTFGSGTRLTVV.

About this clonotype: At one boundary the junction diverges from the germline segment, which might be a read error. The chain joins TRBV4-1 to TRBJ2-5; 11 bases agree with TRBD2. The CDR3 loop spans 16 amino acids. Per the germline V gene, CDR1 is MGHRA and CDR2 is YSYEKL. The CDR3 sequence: CASSRGYSGRVGTQYF. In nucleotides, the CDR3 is TGCGCCAGCAGTCGAGGATATAGCGGGAGGGTGGGCACCCAGTACTTT.

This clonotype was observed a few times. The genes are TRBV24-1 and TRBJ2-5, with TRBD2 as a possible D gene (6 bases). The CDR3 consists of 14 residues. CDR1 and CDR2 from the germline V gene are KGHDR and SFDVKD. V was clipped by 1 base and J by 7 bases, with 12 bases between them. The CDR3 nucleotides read TGTGCCACCAGTGATTTTGGGCAGGGAGGGACCCAGTACTTC. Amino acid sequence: CATSDFGQGGTQYF.

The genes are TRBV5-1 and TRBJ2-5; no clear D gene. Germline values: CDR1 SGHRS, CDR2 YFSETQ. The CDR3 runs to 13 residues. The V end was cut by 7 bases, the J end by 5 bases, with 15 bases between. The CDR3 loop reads CASSARAWETQYF. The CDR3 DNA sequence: TGCGCCAGCTCGGCTAGGGCGTGGGAGACCCAGTACTTC.

Written as DNA, the CDR3 is TGTGCCAGCAGCACTCGGACAGGCGGGGAGCTGTTTTTT. It translates to CASSTRTGGELFF. The chain combines TRBV7-9 with TRBJ2-2; TRBD1 agrees at 7 bases. V trimming: 5 bases; J trimming: 7 bases; junction bases outside the gene matches: 4. CDR1 and CDR2 (germline): SEHNR, FQNEAQ (reference sequence). The length of the CDR3 is 13 residues.

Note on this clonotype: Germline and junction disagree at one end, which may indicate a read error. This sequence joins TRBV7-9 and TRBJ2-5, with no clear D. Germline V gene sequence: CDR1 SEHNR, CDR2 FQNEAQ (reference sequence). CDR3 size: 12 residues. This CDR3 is CASSLPSRTQHF. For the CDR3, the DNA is TGTGCCAGCAGCTTGCCCTCTAGGACCCAGCACTTC.

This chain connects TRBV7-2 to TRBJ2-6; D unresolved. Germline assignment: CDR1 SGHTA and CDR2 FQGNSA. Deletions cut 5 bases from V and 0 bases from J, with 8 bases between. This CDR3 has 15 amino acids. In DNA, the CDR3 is TGTGCCAGCAGCCATGGGGACTCTGGGGCCAACGTCCTGACTTTC. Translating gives CASSHGDSGANVLTF.

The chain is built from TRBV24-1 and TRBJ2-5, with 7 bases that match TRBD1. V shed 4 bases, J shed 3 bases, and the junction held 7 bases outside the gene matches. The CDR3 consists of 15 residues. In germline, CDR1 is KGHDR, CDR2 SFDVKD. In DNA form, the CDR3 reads TGTGCCACCAGTGACCGCGACAGGGCGGAAGAGACCCAGTACTTC. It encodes CATSDRDRAEETQYF.

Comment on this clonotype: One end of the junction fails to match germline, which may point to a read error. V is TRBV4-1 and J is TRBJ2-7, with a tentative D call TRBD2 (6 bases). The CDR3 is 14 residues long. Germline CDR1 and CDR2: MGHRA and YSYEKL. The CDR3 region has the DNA TGCGCCAGCAGCCCGCGGACGCCGGACTACGGGCAGCACTTC. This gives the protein CASSPRTPDYGQHF.